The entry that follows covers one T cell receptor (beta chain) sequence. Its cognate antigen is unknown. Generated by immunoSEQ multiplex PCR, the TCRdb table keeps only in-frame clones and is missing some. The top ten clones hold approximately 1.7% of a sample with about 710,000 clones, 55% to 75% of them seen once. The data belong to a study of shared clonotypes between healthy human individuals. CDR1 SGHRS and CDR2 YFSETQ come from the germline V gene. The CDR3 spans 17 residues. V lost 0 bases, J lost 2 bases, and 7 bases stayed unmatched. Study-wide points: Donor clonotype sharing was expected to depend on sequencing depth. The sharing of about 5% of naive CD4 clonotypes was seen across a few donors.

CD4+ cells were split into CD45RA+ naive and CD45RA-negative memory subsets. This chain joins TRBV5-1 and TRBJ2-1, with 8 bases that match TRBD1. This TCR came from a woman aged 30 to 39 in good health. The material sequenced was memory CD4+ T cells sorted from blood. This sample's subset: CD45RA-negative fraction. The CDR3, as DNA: TGCGCCAGCAGCTTGGGCGGGACAGGTTATACCTACAATGAGCAGTTCTTC. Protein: CASSLGGTGYTYNEQFF.